This record looks at one TCR beta chain sequence and its context. A second PCR of 7 to 11 cycles used a sample-barcoded 5' primer and a J-beta primer mix. TCRdb fed the 5' RACE reads into MiXCR, producing one record per CDR3 protein. The repertoire includes roughly 1,300,000 distinct CDR3 sequences, roughly 64% of them detected once, and 5% to 7% sits in the top ten. Germline-derived CDR1 and CDR2 are MNHNY and SVGAGI (reference sequence). The V and J ends lost 2 bases and 4 bases respectively, with 17 bases between them. CDR3 size: 16 residues. This record comes from a study of blood T cells in healthy people across ages.

The receptor comes from a man between 18 and 29 years old in good health. V is TRBV6-6 and J is TRBJ1-2; D gene unclear. Sequencing was done on a sample of blood. The CDR3 nucleotides read TGTGCCAGCAGTTACGTCAACGGACTGCCTCCCTATGGCTACACCTTC. Residues: CASSYVNGLPPYGYTF.